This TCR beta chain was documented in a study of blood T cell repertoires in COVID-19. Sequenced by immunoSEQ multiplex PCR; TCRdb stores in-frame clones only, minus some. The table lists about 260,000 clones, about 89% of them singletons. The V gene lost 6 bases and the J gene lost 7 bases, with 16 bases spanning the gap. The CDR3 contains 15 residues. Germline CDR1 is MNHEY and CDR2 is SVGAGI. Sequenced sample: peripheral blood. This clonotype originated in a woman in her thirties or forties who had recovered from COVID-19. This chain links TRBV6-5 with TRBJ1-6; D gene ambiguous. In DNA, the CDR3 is TGTGCCAGCAGCTTCGAGCGGCCGCAAAATTCACCCCTCCACTTT. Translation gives CASSFERPQNSPLHF.